This entry lists 21 T cell receptor beta chains sequenced from one sample in a study of shared clonotypes between healthy human individuals. Libraries were prepared by immunoSEQ multiplex PCR; TCRdb keeps only in-frame clonotypes and omits some of them. Of about 2 million clones listed, roughly 94% were seen once; the top ten hold 1% to 1.5%. In the naive CD8 group, cells lacked CD45RO and were positively selected for CCR7, so terminally differentiated effector memory CD45RA+ cells were left out. The material sequenced was naive CD8+ T cells sorted from blood. These receptors all come from a man aged 18 to 29 in good health.

This rearrangement joins TRBV27 to TRBJ2-1, with a possible D match to TRBD1 (6 bases). The CDR3 is made up of 12 amino acids. Germline loops: CDR1 MNHEY, CDR2 SMNVEV (reference sequence). This CDR3 reads CACRGLGNEQFF. CDR3 DNA: TGTGCGTGCAGGGGCCTAGGCAATGAGCAGTTCTTC.

The chain has TRBV13 and TRBJ2-2, with 9 bases matching TRBD2. This CDR3 contains 15 residues. The V segment lost 4 bases and the J segment 4 bases; nucleotides outside the gene matches: 4. Germline V gene data show CDR1 as PRHDT and CDR2 as FYEKMQ (reference sequence). The CDR3 DNA reads TGTGCCAGCAGCTCAAGACTAGCGGCCACCGGGGAGCTGTTTTTT. The encoded protein is CASSSRLAATGELFF. Combining the CDR3 with reference TRBV13 and TRBJ2-2 gives the whole variable domain AAGVIQSPRHLIKEKRETATLKCYPIPRHDTVYWYQQGPGQDPQFLISFYEKMQSDKGSIPDRFSAQQFSDYHSELNMSSLELGDSALYFCASSSRLAATGELFFGEGSRLTVL.

J is TRBJ2-2 and V is TRBV19, with a weak D call TRBD2 (5 bases). Germline V CDR1 and CDR2: LNHDA, SQIVND (reference sequence). V gave up 1 base and J gave up 3 bases, with 18 bases separating them. The CDR3 has 18 amino acids. In DNA form, the CDR3 reads TGTGCCAGTAGTATAGTCCCCGGGTGGGAGAAGTACACCGGGGAGCTGTTTTTT. Amino acid sequence: CASSIVPGWEKYTGELFF.

The V call is TRBV28, the J call TRBJ2-1; TRBD2 matches at 11 bases. Trimming took 4 bases from V and 4 from J; bases not matched to a gene: 3. The germline CDR1 and CDR2 sequences are MDHEN and SYDVKM. The CDR3 is made up of 15 amino acids. The CDR3 reads CASSSGLAEYNEQFF. CDR3 sequence (DNA): TGTGCCAGCAGTTCGGGACTAGCGGAATACAATGAGCAGTTCTTC.

V and J are TRBV11-2 and TRBJ2-7; D unclear. There are 14 residues in the CDR3. CDR1 is SGHAT and CDR2 is FQNNGV in the germline V gene. V shed 5 bases and J shed 0 bases, with 11 bases lying between them. The CDR3 DNA sequence: TGTGCCAGCAGCATAGTAATGCTCTCCTACGAGCAGTACTTC. Its translation is CASSIVMLSYEQYF. The full variable domain, in which reference TRBV11-2 and TRBJ2-7 provide the parts outside the CDR3, is EAGVAQSPRYKIIEKRQSVAFWCNPISGHATLYWYQQILGQGPKLLIQFQNNGVVDDSQLPKDRFSAERLKGVDSTLKIQPAKLEDSAVYLCASSIVMLSYEQYFGPGTRLTVT.

As regards this clone: This CDR3 is also generated by other DNA sequences in the sample. The chain joins TRBV4-1 to TRBJ2-7, with 8 nucleotides matching TRBD1. Germline-derived CDR1 and CDR2 are MGHRA and YSYEKL. This CDR3 has 15 amino acids. V lost 3 bases to trimming and J lost 4 bases; unmatched junction nucleotides: 8. Written as DNA, the CDR3 is TGCGCCAGCAGCCAGGAGGCCCAGGGGGCTTACGAGCAGTACTTC. Amino acid sequence: CASSQEAQGAYEQYF.

The CDR3, as DNA: TGCGCCAGCAGCCAAGATTTTAGCGGCACCTACAATGAGCAGTTCTTC. Protein sequence: CASSQDFSGTYNEQFF. The chain links TRBV4-3 to TRBJ2-1, with TRBD2 as a possible D gene (6 bases). CDR3 length: 16 amino acids. CDR1 LGHNA and CDR2 YSLEER come from the germline V gene. Trimming cost V 0 bases and J 2 bases, with 11 bases left between them.

The chain couples TRBV4-3 to TRBJ2-2; 7 bases map to TRBD2. Trimming cost V 5 bases and J 2 bases; bases outside gene matches: 11. Germline CDR1 LGHNA, CDR2 YSLEER. The CDR3 runs to 17 residues. In DNA form, the CDR3 reads TGCGCCAGCAGCTCAATAAACCGGGGGGTTAACACCGGGGAGCTGTTTTTT. This codes for CASSSINRGVNTGELFF.

CDR3 bases: TGCGCCAGCAGCCGGGGGGGCGACTACAATGAGCAGTTCTTC. Encoded protein: CASSRGGDYNEQFF. The J gene is TRBJ2-1, the V gene TRBV4-3, with D possibly being TRBD2 (7 bases). V was cut by 4 bases and J by 3 bases, with 10 bases left in between. Per germline, CDR1 LGHNA and CDR2 YSLEER. The CDR3 consists of 14 residues.

This clone appeared a single time. The sample holds other DNA sequences that translate to the same CDR3. The genes are TRBV2 and TRBJ1-6; a possible D gene is TRBD1 (5 bases). Germline CDR1 reads SNHLY; CDR2 reads FYNNEI. This CDR3 has 13 residues. V lost 5 bases and J 10 bases, leaving 12 bases between the germline ends. CDR3 amino acids: CASSRDGDSPLHF. The CDR3 DNA sequence: TGTGCCAGCAGTAGGGACGGGGACTCACCCCTCCACTTT. Combining the CDR3 with reference TRBV2 and TRBJ1-6 gives the whole variable domain EPEVTQTPSHQVTQMGQEVILRCVPISNHLYFYWYRQILGQKVEFLVSFYNNEISEKSEIFDDQFSVERPDGSNFTLKIRSTKLEDSAMYFCASSRDGDSPLHFGNGTRLTVT.

CDR3 coding DNA: TGTGCCAGCAGCCCTGGACTAGCGCCCCAAGAGACCCAGTACTTC. Translated, it gives CASSPGLAPQETQYF. J is TRBJ2-5 and V is TRBV9; 9 positions match TRBD2. There are 15 residues in the CDR3. Germline assignment: CDR1 SGDLS and CDR2 YYNGEE. The ends lost 4 bases at V and 1 base at J; junction bases unmatched: 5. The entire variable domain, with the rest obtained from reference TRBV9 and TRBJ2-5, is as follows: DSGVTQTPKHLITATGQRVTLRCSPRSGDLSVYWYQQSLDQGLQFLIQYYNGEERAKGNILERFSAQQFPDLHSELNLSSLELGDSALYFCASSPGLAPQETQYFGPGTRLLVL.

This chain links TRBV30 with TRBJ2-7; D might be TRBD1 (7 bases). The CDR3 runs 13 residues. V gave up 5 bases and J gave up 6 bases, with 17 bases separating them. CDR1 and CDR2 (germline): GTSNPN, SVGIG (reference sequence). This CDR3 reads CAWDTGDFSEQYF. The CDR3 nucleotides read TGTGCCTGGGATACAGGGGACTTTTCCGAGCAGTACTTC.

As concerns this clone: Other nucleotide sequences from this sample produce the same CDR3. This CDR3 is CASSPWADTQYF. The CDR3 DNA sequence: TGTGCCAGCAGCCCCTGGGCAGATACGCAGTATTTT. V gene TRBV5-6 combines with J gene TRBJ2-3; D remains ambiguous. CDR3 size: 12 residues. Germline CDR1 reads SGHDT; CDR2 reads YYEEEE. Trimming left V 4 bases short and J 4 bases short, with 7 bases between.

The rearrangement joins TRBV6-1 to TRBJ1-1; D gene ambiguous. The length of the CDR3 is 15 residues. V shed 7 bases and J shed 8 bases, with 23 bases lying between them. Germline V gene sequence: CDR1 MNHNS, CDR2 SASEGT. CDR3 residues: CASTPILAGSSEAFF. The CDR3 region has the DNA TGTGCCAGCACCCCCATCTTGGCAGGATCGTCGGAAGCTTTCTTT.

The rearrangement joins TRBV18 to TRBJ1-2, with D unclear. The CDR3 spans 12 residues. Per germline, CDR1 KGHSH and CDR2 LQKENI. Trimming shortened V by 5 bases and J by 6 bases, and 10 bases separated the two germline ends. CDR3 sequence reads: CASSLAPHGYTF. The CDR3, as DNA: TGTGCCAGCTCATTGGCCCCACATGGCTACACCTTC.

This chain joins TRBV6-5 and TRBJ2-7; 9 bases fit TRBD1. Germline CDR1 is MNHEY and CDR2 is SVGAGI. CDR3 length: 13 residues. The junction had 5 bases not matched to a gene; V was cut back by 5 bases and J by 6 bases. The CDR3 DNA follows: TGTGCCAGCAGTACAGGGGGCCCCCTCGAGCAGTACTTC. As protein: CASSTGGPLEQYF.

The rearrangement links TRBV9 to TRBJ1-2; no firm D call. This CDR3 spans 14 amino acids. V lost 0 bases and J lost 13, with 19 bases in between. The germline gives CDR1 SGDLS, CDR2 YYNGEE. DNA for the CDR3: TGTGCCAGCAGCGTAGAGGAGGATTCAGGCGCTAGCACCTTC. This encodes CASSVEEDSGASTF.

The chain combines TRBV27 with TRBJ2-5; 9 bases align to TRBD1. The germline V gene encodes CDR1 MNHEY and CDR2 SMNVEV (reference sequence). With 5 bases clipped from V and 5 bases from J, the junction kept 6 bases outside the gene matches. This CDR3 is 14 amino acids long. The CDR3 DNA sequence: TGTGCCAGCAGTCCACAGGGGGCAAGGGAGACCCAGTACTTC. Its protein is CASSPQGARETQYF.

V usage is TRBV6-1 and J usage is TRBJ2-3; 8 nucleotides align to TRBD2. V gave up 1 base and J gave up 2 bases; unmatched junction bases: 11. The CDR3 totals 18 residues. Per germline, CDR1 MNHNS and CDR2 SASEGT. CDR3 bases: TGTGCCAGCAGTGAAGGGCGCGGTAGCGGGGCGTACACAGATACGCAGTATTTT. Protein product: CASSEGRGSGAYTDTQYF.

The chain carries TRBV6-6 and TRBJ1-6; D might be TRBD1 (6 bases). V lost 3 bases and J 8 bases, leaving 14 bases between the germline ends. The CDR3 is 15 amino acids. Germline CDR1 MNHNY, CDR2 SVGAGI (reference sequence). CDR3 bases: TGTGCCAGCAGTTATAGTGGGCAGGGGTATTCACCCCTCCACTTT. Encoded protein: CASSYSGQGYSPLHF.

V and J are TRBV30 and TRBJ2-7; 8 positions match TRBD2. The CDR3 length is 14 residues. Losses at the gene ends were 2 bases for V and 4 bases for J; bases not matched to a gene: 7. Germline CDR1 is GTSNPN and CDR2 is SVGIG (reference sequence). Here the CDR3 reads CAWSLSGSYYEQYF. The CDR3 DNA is TGTGCCTGGAGTCTCAGCGGGAGTTATTACGAGCAGTACTTC.